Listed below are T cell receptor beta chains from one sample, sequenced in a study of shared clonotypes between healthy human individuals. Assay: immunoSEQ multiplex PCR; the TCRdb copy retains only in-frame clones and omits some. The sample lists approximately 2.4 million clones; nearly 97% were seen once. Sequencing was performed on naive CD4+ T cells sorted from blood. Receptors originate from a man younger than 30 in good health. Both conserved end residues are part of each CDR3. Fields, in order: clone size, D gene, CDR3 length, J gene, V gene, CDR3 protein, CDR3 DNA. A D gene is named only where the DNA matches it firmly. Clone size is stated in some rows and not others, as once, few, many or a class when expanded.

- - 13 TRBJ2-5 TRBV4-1 CASSQATTETQYF TGCGCCAGCAGCCAAGCCACTACAGAGACCCAGTACTTC
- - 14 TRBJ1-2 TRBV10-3 CAISESGGGGGYTF TGTGCCATCAGTGAGTCGGGGGGAGGAGGCGGCTACACCTTC
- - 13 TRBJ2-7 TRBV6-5 CASRPQGTYEQYF TGTGCCAGCAGGCCCCAGGGGACCTACGAGCAGTACTTC
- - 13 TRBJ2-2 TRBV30 CAWSLTATGELFF TGTGCCTGGTCACTCACAGCCACCGGGGAGCTGTTTTTT
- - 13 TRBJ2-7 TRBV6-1 CATSQDVDLEQYF TGTGCCACCTCTCAGGACGTTGACCTCGAGCAGTACTTC
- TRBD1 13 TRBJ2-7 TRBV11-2 CASRDTGAREQYF TGTGCCAGCAGGGACACAGGGGCTCGCGAGCAGTACTTC
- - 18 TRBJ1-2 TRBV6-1 CASSEARVEQGTTYGYTF TGTGCCAGCAGTGAAGCTCGGGTTGAGCAGGGGACCACTTATGGCTACACCTTC
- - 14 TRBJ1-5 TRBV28 CASRSGTAGQPQHF TGTGCCAGCAGGTCCGGGACGGCAGGACAGCCCCAGCATTTT
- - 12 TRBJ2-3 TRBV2 CASSGAVDTQYF TGTGCCAGCAGTGGGGCTGTGGATACGCAGTATTTT
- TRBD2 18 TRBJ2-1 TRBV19 CASSQLGLAGTSYNEQFF TGTGCCAGTAGTCAACTGGGACTAGCGGGAACCTCCTACAATGAGCAGTTCTTC
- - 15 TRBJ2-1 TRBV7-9 CASSLWLDLGNEQFF TGTGCCAGCAGCTTATGGCTAGACCTTGGCAATGAGCAGTTCTTC
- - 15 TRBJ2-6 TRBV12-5 CASGPQSSGANVLTF TGTGCTAGTGGTCCTCAGTCCTCTGGGGCCAACGTCCTGACTTTC
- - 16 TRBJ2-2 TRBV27 CASSLVRLSNTGELFF TGTGCCAGCAGTTTGGTCAGGCTGTCGAACACCGGGGAGCTGTTTTTT
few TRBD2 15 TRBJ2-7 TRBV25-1 CASSGEGPITYEQYF TGTGCCAGCAGTGGGGAGGGGCCCATAACCTACGAGCAGTACTTC
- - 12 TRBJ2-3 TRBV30 CAWAHSADTQYF TGTGCCTGGGCCCACAGCGCAGATACGCAGTATTTT
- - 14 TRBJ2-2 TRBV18 CASSPLVSTGELFF TGTGCCAGCTCACCACTCGTCTCCACCGGGGAGCTGTTTTTT
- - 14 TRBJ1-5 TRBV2 CASSDQAGNQPQHF TGTGCCAGCAGTGACCAGGCGGGGAATCAGCCCCAGCATTTT
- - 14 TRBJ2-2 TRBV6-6 CASRQGLNTGELFF TGTGCCAGCAGACAGGGATTAAACACCGGGGAGCTGTTTTTT
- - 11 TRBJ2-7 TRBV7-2 CASSLVAEQYF TGTGCCAGCAGCTTAGTCGCCGAGCAGTACTTC
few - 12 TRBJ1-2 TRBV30 CAWSGRDYGYTF TGTGCCTGGAGTGGGAGGGACTATGGCTACACCTTC
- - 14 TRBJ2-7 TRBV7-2 CASSLVVGPVEQYF TGTGCCAGCAGCTTAGTCGTGGGGCCTGTCGAGCAGTACTTC
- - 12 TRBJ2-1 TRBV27 CASSLNYNEQFF TGTGCCAGCAGTTTGAACTACAATGAGCAGTTCTTC
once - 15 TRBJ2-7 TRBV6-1 CASSEEPAGYYEQYF TGTGCCAGCAGTGAAGAGCCGGCAGGGTACTACGAGCAGTACTTC
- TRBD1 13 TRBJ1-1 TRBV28 CASSLDRGLLAFF TGTGCCAGCAGTTTGGACAGGGGGCTTTTGGCTTTCTTT
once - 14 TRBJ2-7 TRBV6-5 CASSRSPNSYEQYF TGTGCCAGCAGCCGGTCCCCTAACTCCTACGAGCAGTACTTC
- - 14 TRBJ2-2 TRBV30 CAWSGGLASGELFF TGTGCCTGGAGTGGCGGGCTAGCTTCCGGGGAGCTGTTTTTT
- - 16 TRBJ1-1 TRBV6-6 CASSMTGDTSNTEAFF TGTGCCAGCAGTATGACAGGCGATACCTCGAACACTGAAGCTTTCTTT
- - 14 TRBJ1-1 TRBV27 CASQPGRGNTEAFF TGTGCCAGCCAACCAGGCAGGGGGAACACTGAAGCTTTCTTT
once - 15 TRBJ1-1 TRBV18 CASSPPESMNTEAFF TGTGCCAGCTCACCACCCGAGAGCATGAACACTGAAGCTTTCTTT
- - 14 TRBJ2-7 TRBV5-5 CASSLGQSSYEQYF TGTGCCAGCAGCCTGGGGCAGAGCTCCTACGAGCAGTACTTC
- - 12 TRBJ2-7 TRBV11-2 CASSSRTGEQYF TGTGCCAGCAGCTCCCGGACTGGGGAGCAGTACTTC
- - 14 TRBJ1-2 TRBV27 CASSLSRNYYGYTF TGTGCCAGCAGTTTATCGCGGAACTACTATGGCTACACCTTC
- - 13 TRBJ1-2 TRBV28 CASSLQEYYGYTF TGTGCCAGCAGCCTTCAGGAGTACTATGGCTACACCTTC